Listed below are T cell receptor beta chains from one sample, sequenced in a study of a mutant IDH1 vaccine in newly diagnosed glioma. Sequenced by immunoSEQ multiplex PCR; TCRdb stores in-frame clones only, minus some. In the table there are around 33,000 clones, around 80% of which are singletons. Sequencing used peripheral blood mononuclear cells (PBMCs), obtained from a glioma patient treated with radiotherapy, temozolomide or both. Receptors originate from a man aged 50 to 59 with glioma. Some clones in this sample may be carry-over from other donors' samples. Both conserved end residues are part of each CDR3. The D gene is left open where the match is weak. Size is omitted from some rows. Given values are once, few, many or a class for expanded clones.

d_gene	v_gene	j_gene	abundance	CDR3aa	CDR3nt
.	TRBV10-2	TRBJ2-7	.	CASRGRGYEQYF	TGCGCCAGCAGGGGGAGAGGTTACGAGCAGTACTTC
.	TRBV30	TRBJ1-1	.	CAWSPGTSPEAFF	TGTGCCTGGAGTCCCGGGACATCTCCTGAAGCTTTCTTT
.	TRBV7-2	TRBJ1-2	.	CASSLGQTGEYGYTF	TGTGCCAGCAGCTTAGGGCAGACCGGGGAATATGGCTACACCTTC
.	TRBV11-3	TRBJ2-7	once	CASSFVRYREDEQYF	TGTGCCAGCAGCTTCGTCCGCTACAGGGAGGACGAGCAGTACTTC
TRBD2	TRBV29-1	TRBJ2-7	once	CSVEVEPGLAGYYEQYF	TGCAGCGTTGAAGTCGAGCCGGGACTAGCGGGATACTACGAGCAGTACTTC
.	TRBV6-5	TRBJ2-7	.	CASSPGLIRYEQYF	TGTGCCAGCAGTCCGGGACTTATACGCTACGAGCAGTACTTC
.	TRBV10-1	TRBJ2-7	.	CASSELVREDYEQYF	TGCGCCAGCAGTGAGCTGGTCAGGGAGGACTACGAGCAGTACTTC
TRBD1	TRBV5-1	TRBJ2-7	.	CASSSEGALYEQYF	TGCGCCAGCAGCTCCGAGGGGGCGTTATACGAGCAGTACTTC
.	TRBV25-1	TRBJ2-2	.	CASRAQWGGGELFF	TGTGCCAGCAGGGCTCAGTGGGGTGGCGGGGAGCTGTTTTTT
TRBD2	TRBV19	TRBJ2-1	.	CASSSGLAGGTNNEQFF	TGTGCCAGTAGTTCGGGACTAGCGGGGGGTACTAACAATGAGCAGTTCTTC
TRBD1	TRBV18	TRBJ2-3	.	CASSPGQGGITQYF	TGTGCCAGCTCTCCGGGACAGGGAGGTATTACGCAGTATTTT
.	TRBV4-3	TRBJ2-2	.	CASSQVGPTGELFF	TGCGCCAGCAGCCAAGTGGGTCCGACGGGGGAGCTGTTTTTT
TRBD1	TRBV29-1	TRBJ1-5	.	CSVEITGVLLYNQPQHF	TGCAGCGTTGAGATTACAGGGGTCCTACTATATAATCAGCCCCAGCATTTT
.	TRBV5-6	TRBJ2-1	.	CVSSLSGRYNEQFF	TGTGTCAGCAGCTTATCGGGGCGCTACAATGAGCAGTTCTTC
.	TRBV7-2	TRBJ1-4	.	CASSSEGGIEKLFF	TGTGCCAGCAGCTCCGAGGGGGGTATTGAAAAACTGTTTTTT
TRBD1	TRBV5-4	TRBJ1-2	.	CASSLRTAGGKYGYTF	TGTGCCAGCAGCTTGAGGACGGCAGGGGGGAAATATGGCTACACCTTC
.	TRBV5-1	TRBJ1-4	once	CASSSQQALNEKLFF	TGCGCCAGCAGCTCCCAACAGGCTTTGAATGAAAAACTGTTTTTT
.	TRBV9	TRBJ1-1	.	CASSAFDGEGTEAFF	TGTGCCAGCAGCGCATTCGACGGGGAGGGCACTGAAGCTTTCTTT
.	TRBV4-3	TRBJ2-5	.	CASSQVLSVETQYF	TGCGCCAGCAGCCAAGTACTTAGCGTTGAGACCCAGTACTTC
TRBD2	TRBV2	TRBJ2-7	.	CASSDLAVEQYF	TGTGCCAGCAGTGATCTAGCGGTCGAGCAGTACTTC
.	TRBV7-6	TRBJ2-2	.	CASSPKVTGELFF	TGTGCCAGCAGCCCCAAGGTGACGGGGGAGCTGTTTTTT
.	TRBV5-4	TRBJ1-3	.	CASSDLGSAGNTIYF	TGTGCCAGCAGCGACCTGGGTAGCGCTGGAAACACCATATATTTT
.	TRBV10-3	TRBJ1-1	few	CAIREDTEAFF	TGTGCCATCAGGGAGGACACTGAAGCTTTCTTT
.	TRBV6-5	TRBJ1-2	.	CASSYFREGNYGYTF	TGTGCCAGCAGTTATTTCAGGGAAGGGAACTATGGCTACACCTTC
.	TRBV2	TRBJ1-1	.	CASHLRQGSSEAFF	TGTGCCTCCCACCTCCGGCAGGGCAGTAGTGAAGCTTTCTTT
.	TRBV7-7	TRBJ2-1	.	CASSLTFSYNEQFF	TGTGCTAGCAGCTTGACCTTCTCCTACAATGAGCAGTTCTTC
.	TRBV7-3	TRBJ1-2	once	CASSRGAAGDGYTF	TGTGCCAGCAGTAGGGGGGCCGCGGGCGATGGCTACACCTTC
.	TRBV7-2	TRBJ1-4	.	CASSLGVSTTNEKLFF	TGTGCCAGCAGCTTAGGGGTTTCTACAACTAATGAAAAACTGTTTTTT
.	TRBV4-1	TRBJ1-6	.	CASSQVTSSYNSPLHF	TGCGCCAGCAGCCAAGTCACGAGCTCCTATAATTCACCCCTCCACTTT
TRBD2	TRBV28	TRBJ2-7	.	CASSAWTSGTHEQYF	TGTGCCAGCAGTGCCTGGACTAGCGGGACGCACGAGCAGTACTTC
TRBD2	TRBV7-9	TRBJ2-2	.	CASTGPQREGTGELFF	TGTGCCAGCACCGGCCCCCAGCGGGAGGGCACCGGGGAGCTGTTTTTT
.	TRBV7-9	TRBJ2-1	.	CASIPPGAAYNEQFF	TGTGCCAGCATCCCCCCGGGGGCCGCTTACAATGAGCAGTTCTTC
.	TRBV30	TRBJ1-3	.	CAWSVGTAGNTIYF	TGTGCCTGGAGTGTAGGTACAGCCGGAAACACCATATATTTT
TRBD1	TRBV6-5	TRBJ1-1	.	CASSSSGGTEAFF	TGTGCCAGCAGTTCATCAGGGGGCACTGAAGCTTTCTTT
.	TRBV7-9	TRBJ2-2	.	CASEIVAGELFF	TGTGCCAGCGAAATCGTTGCCGGGGAGCTGTTTTTT
TRBD1	TRBV6-5	TRBJ2-2	once	CASRGQIANTGELFF	TGTGCCAGCAGGGGACAGATAGCGAACACCGGGGAGCTGTTTTTT
TRBD2	TRBV30	TRBJ2-3	.	CAWSGGAGSDTQYF	TGTGCCTGGAGTGGCGGAGCGGGATCGGATACGCAGTATTTT
.	TRBV7-2	TRBJ1-3	.	CASSLAGTSGNTIYF	TGTGCCAGCAGCTTAGCCGGGACCTCTGGAAACACCATATATTTT
.	TRBV11-2	TRBJ2-5	.	CASSLVPLETQYF	TGTGCCAGCAGCTTAGTTCCGTTGGAGACCCAGTACTTC
.	TRBV30	TRBJ1-4	.	CAWGLLATNEKLFF	TGTGCCTGGGGCCTCCTTGCAACTAATGAAAAACTGTTTTTT
.	TRBV2	TRBJ2-7	.	CASIRPGDYEQYF	TGTGCCAGCATACGGCCAGGGGACTACGAGCAGTACTTC
.	TRBV2	TRBJ2-3	.	CASSPPRVGLDTQYF	TGTGCCAGCAGCCCCCCGAGAGTTGGATTAGATACGCAGTATTTT
TRBD2	TRBV6-4	TRBJ2-1	.	CASSRGGPSYEQFF	TGTGCCAGCAGTCGGGGAGGGCCGAGTTATGAGCAGTTCTTC
.	TRBV11-2	TRBJ2-3	few	CASSVGGADTQYF	TGTGCCAGCAGCGTCGGAGGGGCAGATACGCAGTATTTT
TRBD2	TRBV5-1	TRBJ2-7	.	CASSPVIRLAGAKSSYEQYF	TGCGCCAGCAGCCCCGTAATAAGGCTAGCGGGAGCCAAGAGCTCCTACGAGCAGTACTTC
TRBD1	TRBV29-1	TRBJ1-4	.	CSVELIGTEKEKLFF	TGCAGCGTTGAGCTTATCGGGACAGAAAAGGAAAAACTGTTTTTT
.	TRBV5-1	TRBJ2-5	.	CASSLAAISQETQYF	TGCGCCAGCAGCTTGGCGGCGATTTCACAAGAGACCCAGTACTTC
.	TRBV27	TRBJ1-1	once	CASSLSGTIGTEAFF	TGTGCCAGCAGTTTATCGGGGACAATCGGCACTGAAGCTTTCTTT
TRBD1	TRBV15	TRBJ1-4	.	CATSGPGQGKKLFF	TGTGCCACCAGCGGTCCGGGACAGGGGAAAAAACTGTTTTTT
TRBD1	TRBV6-4	TRBJ1-2	.	CASSDGTGGGGYTF	TGTGCCAGCAGTGACGGGACAGGGGGCGGTGGCTACACCTTC
.	TRBV4-2	TRBJ2-7	.	CASSQSGTTNYEQYF	TGTGCCAGCAGCCAGTCCGGGACAACAAACTACGAGCAGTACTTC
.	TRBV5-4	TRBJ2-1	.	CASSSLVRNFNEQFF	TGTGCCAGCAGCTCCCTAGTACGGAACTTCAATGAGCAGTTCTTC
.	TRBV19	TRBJ1-2	.	CASSKQQVAINYGYTF	TGTGCCAGTAGCAAACAACAGGTGGCTATTAACTATGGCTACACCTTC
.	TRBV4-1	TRBJ2-2	.	CASSFEGTAGELFF	TGCGCCAGCAGTTTTGAAGGGACTGCCGGGGAGCTGTTTTTT
TRBD1	TRBV15	TRBJ1-4	.	CATSDRRTTGGGEKLFF	TGTGCCACCAGCGACCGACGGACCACAGGGGGCGGTGAAAAACTGTTTTTT